This paragraph reports one T cell receptor (beta chain). These data belong to a study of blood T cell repertoires in COVID-19. Study in general: From the United States, Italy and Spain came samples of acute and convalescent COVID-19. PBMCs, B-cell-depleted T cells, or T cells provided the cDNA or gDNA that made up the material.

The CDR3 covers 15 residues. The V and J ends lost 0 bases and 0 bases respectively, with 8 bases between them. The germline gives CDR1 SGHVS, CDR2 FNYEAQ. Per the original methods: Amplification from reference gene primers served as the basis for estimated nucleated cell counts. Only in-frame clones appear in the TCRdb table, and some are missing; sequencing was by immunoSEQ multiplex PCR. Clone size and V and J calls were adopted from that table, with D and trimming inferred from the DNA. The sample lists 130,000 to 150,000 clones, more than 65% occurring once. This sequence was found in a woman between 45 and 65 years old in a cohort sampled during active or convalescent COVID-19. The gene calls are TRBV7-6 and TRBJ1-1; no reliable D call. Sequencing used peripheral blood. CDR3: CASSLASLMNTEAFF. CDR3 bases: TGTGCCAGCAGCTTAGCTAGCCTCATGAACACTGAAGCTTTCTTT.